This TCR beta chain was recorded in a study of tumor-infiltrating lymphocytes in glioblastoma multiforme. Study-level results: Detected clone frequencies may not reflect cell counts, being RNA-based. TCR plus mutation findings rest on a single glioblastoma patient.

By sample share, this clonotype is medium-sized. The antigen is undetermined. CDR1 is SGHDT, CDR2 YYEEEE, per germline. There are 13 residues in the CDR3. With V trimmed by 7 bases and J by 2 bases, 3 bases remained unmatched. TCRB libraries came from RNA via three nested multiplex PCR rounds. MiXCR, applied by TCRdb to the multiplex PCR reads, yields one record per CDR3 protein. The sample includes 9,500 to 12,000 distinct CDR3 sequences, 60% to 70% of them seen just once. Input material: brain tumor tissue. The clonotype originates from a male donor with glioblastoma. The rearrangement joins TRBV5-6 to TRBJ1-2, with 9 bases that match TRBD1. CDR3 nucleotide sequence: TGTGCCAGCTCGGACAGGGGAAACTATGGCTACACCTTC. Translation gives CASSDRGNYGYTF.